The rows below give T cell receptor beta chains drawn from one sample of a study of blood T cell repertoires in COVID-19. Assay: immunoSEQ multiplex PCR; the TCRdb copy retains only in-frame clones and omits some. The table has around 260,000 clones, 70% to 90% seen once. The sample consisted of peripheral blood. Source of these receptors: a human donor with COVID-19, enrolled during active disease. The donor label of this sample is uncertain. The CDR3 runs from the conserved cysteine through the conserved F or W. The D gene is left open where the match is weak. A row's size may be missing; if present it is once, few, many or a size class.

. . TRBJ2-2 TRBV7-3 TGTGCCAGCAGCCCGGAGGCCCCGAACACCGGGGAGCTGTTTTTT CASSPEAPNTGELFF
. TRBD1 TRBJ2-7 TRBV11-3 TGTGCCAGCAGCTTACAGAGGGGACAGTTCTACGAGCAGTACTTC CASSLQRGQFYEQYF
. . TRBJ2-1 TRBV3-1/TRBV3-2 TGTGCCAGCAGCCTTGGAGCTAATAATGAGCAGTTCTTC CASSLGANNEQFF
. TRBD1 TRBJ2-6 TRBV6-9 TGTGCCAGCAGTTATACAGGGGTAAGCCCTGGGGCCAACGTCCTGACTTTC CASSYTGVSPGANVLTF
. . TRBJ1-5 TRBV27 TGTGCCAGCAGCAAATGGGAGGGCATAAATAATCAGCCCCAGCATTTT CASSKWEGINNQPQHF
. . TRBJ2-5 TRBV5-4 TGTGCCAGCAGCCCCGGAGTTTTTGAGACCCAGTACTTC CASSPGVFETQYF
few . TRBJ2-7 TRBV4-1 TGCGCCAGCAGCCAGACAGGTTCCTACGAGCAGTACTTC CASSQTGSYEQYF
. . TRBJ1-1 TRBV28 TGTGCCAGCAGTTTGCAAAACAGGGCCGTAGGCGCCTCTGAAGCTTTCTTT CASSLQNRAVGASEAFF
. . TRBJ2-1 TRBV11-2 TGTGCCAGCAGCTTCGCGGGACGCCCCTTCGATGAGCAGTTCTTC CASSFAGRPFDEQFF
once . TRBJ1-5 TRBV7-2 TGTGCCAGCAGCTTAGACTCTCAGCTGGGGCATCAGCCCCAGCATTTT CASSLDSQLGHQPQHF
. . TRBJ1-4 TRBV7-2 TGTGCCAGCAGTAAGAGACGGAGTAATGAAAAACTGTTTTTT CASSKRRSNEKLFF
. TRBD1 TRBJ1-3 TRBV3-1/TRBV3-2 TGTGCCAGCAGCCAAGGACAGGGAAAGAGCTCTGGAAACACCATATATTTT CASSQGQGKSSGNTIYF
few . TRBJ1-5 TRBV19 TGTGCCAGTACCGATAAGCGGGGGGACGATCAGCCCCAGCATTTT CASTDKRGDDQPQHF
. TRBD2 TRBJ2-7 TRBV5-1 TGCGCCAGCAGCTTGAGTTCGAGCGGGGGCCGAAGGCCCTACGAGCAGTACTTC CASSLSSSGGRRPYEQYF
. TRBD2 TRBJ2-3 TRBV27 TGTGCCAGCAGGACTAGCGGGAGACGGACAGATACGCAGTATTTT CASRTSGRRTDTQYF
. . TRBJ1-2 TRBV19 TGTGCCAGTAGTATAGCCCCGACCCCTAGAGTCTATGGCTACACCTTC CASSIAPTPRVYGYTF
once TRBD1 TRBJ1-6 TRBV28 TGTGCCAGCAGGCCAGACAGGGCTCTTAATTCACCCCTCCACTTT CASRPDRALNSPLHF
. TRBD2 TRBJ2-7 TRBV19 TGTGCCAGTAGTGCCGACCCTAGCGGACGATACGAGCAGTACTTC CASSADPSGRYEQYF
. TRBD2 TRBJ2-7 TRBV2 TGTGCCAGCAGTGTGACTAGCGGGAGATTCGAGCAGTACTTC CASSVTSGRFEQYF
few . TRBJ1-6 TRBV28 TGTGCCAGCAGTGCCGCGGGAAGCTCCTATAATTCACCCCTCCACTTT CASSAAGSSYNSPLHF
. . TRBJ2-6 TRBV29-1 TGCAGCGCCGCGGACAGTCTGGGGGCCAACGTCCTGACTTTC CSAADSLGANVLTF
. . TRBJ1-5 TRBV10-3 TGTGCCATCAGTGAAGAGGCTAATCAGCCCCAGCATTTT CAISEEANQPQHF
. . TRBJ2-5 TRBV30 TGTGCCTGGAGTCCCCCCCCTCTACTACGGAAGTACTTC CAWSPPPLLRKYF
. TRBD1 TRBJ1-6 TRBV18 TGTGCCAGCTCACCGGACAGGGCTTCTTCACCCCTCCACTTT CASSPDRASSPLHF